The clone carrying this T cell receptor (beta chain) was seen just once. The CDR3 is made up of 15 amino acids. J gave up 5 bases and V 2 bases, and 10 bases lay outside the gene matches. Germline V gives CDR1 GTSNPN, CDR2 SVGIG (reference sequence). Assay used: immunoSEQ multiplex PCR; TCRdb lists only in-frame clones, some missing. The sample consists of 100,000 or so clones, around 92% of them appearing once. The entry originates in a study of siplizumab effects on memory and regulatory T cells. The specimen was CD4+ T cells sorted from blood. The receptor comes from a human donor in good health. V is TRBV30 and J is TRBJ2-5; 8 nucleotides align to TRBD2. CDR3 sequence (DNA): TGTGCCTGGAGTCGTACGGGGGGGGGAGGGGAGACCCAGTACTTC. Translation: CAWSRTGGGGETQYF.